The rows below give T cell receptor beta chains drawn from one sample of a study of vaccination and CD4 T cells after COVID-19. No antigen has been identified for these receptors. In TCRdb, the PCR reads were re-called with MiXCR into one record per CDR3 protein. The sample consists of some 12,000 distinct CDR3 sequences, 30% of them appearing once. Source material: cultured CD4+ T cells from blood. The receptors shown here come from a human donor with COVID-19. Both conserved end residues are part of each CDR3. D genes are given only for firm matches. Some rows mark clone size as missing; the rest say once, few, many or name a class of expanded clone.

V gene: TRBV24-1; clone size: NA; D gene: NA; J gene: TRBJ1-5; CDR3 DNA: TGTGCCACCGGAGGACAAAACAATCAGCCCCAGCATTTT; CDR3 protein: CATGGQNNQPQHF
V gene: TRBV10-2; clone size: NA; D gene: TRBD2; J gene: TRBJ2-5; CDR3 DNA: TGCGCCAGCCTCTTCAGAGGCGGGGGGCCCAGCGAGGCCCAGTACTTC; CDR3 protein: CASLFRGGGPSEAQYF
V gene: TRBV18; clone size: NA; D gene: TRBD1; J gene: TRBJ2-7; CDR3 DNA: TGTGCCAGCTCACCCCGGGACAGGGCGTCCGAGCAGTACTTC; CDR3 protein: CASSPRDRASEQYF
V gene: TRBV27; clone size: medium-sized; D gene: TRBD1; J gene: TRBJ1-5; CDR3 DNA: TGTGCCAGCAGCCAAGGACAGGGGGGTCAGCCCCAGCATTTT; CDR3 protein: CASSQGQGGQPQHF
V gene: TRBV28; clone size: once; D gene: TRBD1; J gene: TRBJ1-2; CDR3 DNA: TGTGCCAGCAAGGACAGGGGGCTTTATGACGGGGGCTACACCTTC; CDR3 protein: CASKDRGLYDGGYTF
V gene: TRBV6-1; clone size: NA; D gene: TRBD1; J gene: TRBJ1-4; CDR3 DNA: TGTGCCAGCAGGGGGACAGGGGTTGAAAAACTGTTATTT; CDR3 protein: CASRGTGVEKLLF
V gene: TRBV7-2; clone size: few; D gene: NA; J gene: TRBJ2-5; CDR3 DNA: TGTGCCAGCAGCTTAGCCTCCGGGACTCAAGAGACCCAGTACTTC; CDR3 protein: CASSLASGTQETQYF
V gene: TRBV27; clone size: medium-sized; D gene: NA; J gene: TRBJ1-2; CDR3 DNA: TGTGCCAGCAGTTTTCGGGGGTTCTATGGCTACACCTTC; CDR3 protein: CASSFRGFYGYTF
V gene: TRBV7-6; clone size: NA; D gene: TRBD2; J gene: TRBJ2-3; CDR3 DNA: TGTGCCAGCAGCTTAGTAGACGGACTAGCCGATACGCAGTATTTT; CDR3 protein: CASSLVDGLADTQYF
V gene: TRBV28; clone size: NA; D gene: NA; J gene: TRBJ2-7; CDR3 DNA: TGTGCCAGCAGCCGCGCTTCAGTGGGGGAGCAGTACTTC; CDR3 protein: CASSRASVGEQYF
V gene: TRBV24-1; clone size: NA; D gene: NA; J gene: TRBJ1-4; CDR3 DNA: TGTGCCACCAGTGGCAAGAACCCCGGGAGGGGAACTAATGAAAAACTGTTTTTT; CDR3 protein: CATSGKNPGRGTNEKLFF
V gene: TRBV12-3/TRBV12-4; clone size: NA; D gene: NA; J gene: TRBJ1-2; CDR3 DNA: TGTGCCAGCAGTTTCGACAGGACCTATGGCTACACCTTC; CDR3 protein: CASSFDRTYGYTF
V gene: TRBV18; clone size: few; D gene: NA; J gene: TRBJ1-6; CDR3 DNA: TGTGCCAGCTCACTTCGACCAGGGGAGTCACCCCTCCACTTT; CDR3 protein: CASSLRPGESPLHF
V gene: TRBV2; clone size: NA; D gene: NA; J gene: TRBJ1-6; CDR3 DNA: TGTGCCAGCAGAATTGGGACGGAGAATTCACCCCTCCACTTT; CDR3 protein: CASRIGTENSPLHF
V gene: TRBV27; clone size: few; D gene: TRBD1; J gene: TRBJ1-2; CDR3 DNA: TGTGCCAGCAGCCCGTGGGACAGACAAAGGTTTGTTGGAAAGAATAACTATGGCTACACCTTC; CDR3 protein: CASSPWDRQRFVGKNNYGYTF
V gene: TRBV5-1; clone size: NA; D gene: NA; J gene: TRBJ1-2; CDR3 DNA: TGCGCCAGCAGCTTGGCCTTCGGGGATGGCTACACCTTC; CDR3 protein: CASSLAFGDGYTF
V gene: TRBV20-1; clone size: NA; D gene: NA; J gene: TRBJ2-7; CDR3 DNA: TGCAGTGCTAGCGCCCCGAAGAGCTCCTACGAGCAGTACTTC; CDR3 protein: CSASAPKSSYEQYF
V gene: TRBV7-8; clone size: NA; D gene: NA; J gene: TRBJ1-6; CDR3 DNA: TGTGCCAGCAGCGGAGGGCAGGGAGACTCCTATAATTCACCCCTCCACTTT; CDR3 protein: CASSGGQGDSYNSPLHF
V gene: TRBV18; clone size: NA; D gene: TRBD1; J gene: TRBJ1-5; CDR3 DNA: TGTGCCAGCTCACCCGAGGGGGCAGGCAATCAGCCCCAGCATTTT; CDR3 protein: CASSPEGAGNQPQHF
V gene: TRBV2; clone size: NA; D gene: NA; J gene: TRBJ1-3; CDR3 DNA: TGTGCCAGCAGCCGCATCCGAACACCAATCGACAGAGGAAACACCATATATTTT; CDR3 protein: CASSRIRTPIDRGNTIYF
V gene: TRBV18; clone size: NA; D gene: TRBD1; J gene: TRBJ2-7; CDR3 DNA: TGTGCCAGCTCGCCCGGGACAGAGGGCTACGAGCAGTACTTC; CDR3 protein: CASSPGTEGYEQYF
V gene: TRBV7-9; clone size: NA; D gene: TRBD2; J gene: TRBJ2-3; CDR3 DNA: TGTGCCAGCAGCCCAAAGACTAGCGGGGGAAGCACAGATACGCAGTATTTT; CDR3 protein: CASSPKTSGGSTDTQYF
V gene: TRBV7-2; clone size: NA; D gene: NA; J gene: TRBJ1-3; CDR3 DNA: TGTGCCAGCAGCTTAGCTGCTGGAAACACCATATATTTT; CDR3 protein: CASSLAAGNTIYF
V gene: TRBV12-3/TRBV12-4; clone size: NA; D gene: NA; J gene: TRBJ1-6; CDR3 DNA: TGTGCCAGCAGGGCCCAGGGGCTTACTAATTCACCCCTCCACTTT; CDR3 protein: CASRAQGLTNSPLHF
V gene: TRBV6-1; clone size: NA; D gene: NA; J gene: TRBJ2-1; CDR3 DNA: TGTGCCAGCACGAATTACAATGAGCAGTTCTTC; CDR3 protein: CASTNYNEQFF
V gene: TRBV5-6; clone size: NA; D gene: TRBD1; J gene: TRBJ1-1; CDR3 DNA: TGTGCCAGCAGCTTTGCCGGGACAGGGGGCACTGAAGCTTTCTTT; CDR3 protein: CASSFAGTGGTEAFF
V gene: TRBV5-1; clone size: NA; D gene: TRBD1; J gene: TRBJ1-2; CDR3 DNA: TGCGCCAGCAGCTTGGACAGGGGTAACTATGGCTACACCTTC; CDR3 protein: CASSLDRGNYGYTF
V gene: TRBV6-1; clone size: NA; D gene: TRBD1; J gene: TRBJ1-2; CDR3 DNA: TGTGCCAGCAGGCCGCCCACAGGGGGCATGCGTGGCTACACCTTC; CDR3 protein: CASRPPTGGMRGYTF
V gene: TRBV19; clone size: few; D gene: NA; J gene: TRBJ2-7; CDR3 DNA: TGTGCCAGTAGCGTAGGACAGACGACCTACGAGCAGTACTTC; CDR3 protein: CASSVGQTTYEQYF
V gene: TRBV7-9; clone size: NA; D gene: NA; J gene: TRBJ2-2; CDR3 DNA: TGTGCCAGCAGCCACAGCCTATTCGGTAACACCGGGGAGCTGTTTTTT; CDR3 protein: CASSHSLFGNTGELFF
V gene: TRBV21-1; clone size: NA; D gene: NA; J gene: TRBJ1-3; CDR3 DNA: TGTGCCAGAGGGAGTTCTGGAAACACCATATATTTT; CDR3 protein: CARGSSGNTIYF
V gene: TRBV7-8; clone size: few; D gene: TRBD2; J gene: TRBJ2-4; CDR3 DNA: TGTGCCAGCAGCTTGGGAGCGGGGGGCGGAAACATTCAGTACTTC; CDR3 protein: CASSLGAGGGNIQYF
V gene: TRBV7-9; clone size: few; D gene: TRBD1; J gene: TRBJ1-2; CDR3 DNA: TGTGCCAGCAGCTTCGCGACAGGGGGATGGTTAGGCTACACCTTC; CDR3 protein: CASSFATGGWLGYTF
V gene: TRBV11-2; clone size: NA; D gene: TRBD1; J gene: TRBJ2-1; CDR3 DNA: TGTGCCAGCAGCCCAGCCCCCACAGGGGGTGTAGAGCAGTTCTTC; CDR3 protein: CASSPAPTGGVEQFF
V gene: TRBV7-9; clone size: NA; D gene: NA; J gene: TRBJ1-3; CDR3 DNA: TGTGCCAGCAGCTCTGGACGGTTGTCCCTAGGAAACACCATATATTTT; CDR3 protein: CASSSGRLSLGNTIYF
V gene: TRBV27; clone size: few; D gene: TRBD1; J gene: TRBJ2-1; CDR3 DNA: TGTGCCAGCAGGGGACAGGGGTCGACGAATAGGAATGAGCAGTTCTTC; CDR3 protein: CASRGQGSTNRNEQFF
V gene: TRBV12-3/TRBV12-4; clone size: NA; D gene: NA; J gene: TRBJ1-5; CDR3 DNA: TGTGCCAGCAGTTTAGGGCAGATTAGCAATCAGCCCCAGCATTTT; CDR3 protein: CASSLGQISNQPQHF
V gene: TRBV19; clone size: NA; D gene: NA; J gene: TRBJ2-2; CDR3 DNA: TGTGCCAGTAGTATAGATCAGGCGCGCCAGGGCCTACGGTTCACCGGGGAGCTGTTTTTT; CDR3 protein: CASSIDQARQGLRFTGELFF
V gene: TRBV11-2; clone size: NA; D gene: NA; J gene: TRBJ1-5; CDR3 DNA: TGTGCCAGCAGCTCCCTCAACCTTCACCAGCCCCAGCATTTT; CDR3 protein: CASSSLNLHQPQHF
V gene: TRBV27; clone size: few; D gene: NA; J gene: TRBJ2-7; CDR3 DNA: TGTGCCAGCAGTTCTACGACTGGCTTCTACGAGCAGTACTTC; CDR3 protein: CASSSTTGFYEQYF
V gene: TRBV11-3; clone size: NA; D gene: TRBD2; J gene: TRBJ2-1; CDR3 DNA: TGTGCCAGCAGCTCCGCGGGACTAGCGGGGGTATCCTACAATGAGCAGTTCTTC; CDR3 protein: CASSSAGLAGVSYNEQFF
V gene: TRBV7-2; clone size: medium-sized; D gene: NA; J gene: TRBJ1-5; CDR3 DNA: TGTGCCAGCAGCTTAATGGAGCTTGGTAGCCAGCCCCAGCATTTT; CDR3 protein: CASSLMELGSQPQHF
V gene: TRBV12-3/TRBV12-4; clone size: NA; D gene: NA; J gene: TRBJ1-1; CDR3 DNA: TGTGCCAGCAACTTGGGGGGGCGGGGGAACACTGAAGCTTTCTTT; CDR3 protein: CASNLGGRGNTEAFF
V gene: TRBV5-1; clone size: few; D gene: TRBD2; J gene: TRBJ2-7; CDR3 DNA: TGCGCCAGCAGCTTGGCACTAGCGGGGGGCCGCTCCTACGAGCAGTACTTC; CDR3 protein: CASSLALAGGRSYEQYF
V gene: TRBV6-4; clone size: once; D gene: TRBD1; J gene: TRBJ2-6; CDR3 DNA: TGTGCCAGCAGTAGTGACAGGGCTGGGGCCAACGTCCTGACTTTC; CDR3 protein: CASSSDRAGANVLTF
V gene: TRBV12-3/TRBV12-4; clone size: NA; D gene: NA; J gene: TRBJ1-1; CDR3 DNA: TGTGCCAGCAGGCCGGGACACCAGAACACTGAAGCTTTCTTT; CDR3 protein: CASRPGHQNTEAFF
V gene: TRBV20-1; clone size: NA; D gene: NA; J gene: TRBJ2-5; CDR3 DNA: TGCAGTGCTAGTGCGCCAGGGGTATGGGTGGAGACCCAGTACTTC; CDR3 protein: CSASAPGVWVETQYF
V gene: TRBV28; clone size: NA; D gene: TRBD1; J gene: TRBJ1-4; CDR3 DNA: TGTGCCAGCAGTAGCAGGGGGCGCCGTGAAAAACTGTTTTTT; CDR3 protein: CASSSRGRREKLFF
V gene: TRBV7-2; clone size: few; D gene: NA; J gene: TRBJ2-7; CDR3 DNA: TGTGCCAGCAGCTTAGGGGCTGCTGCCTTATACGAGCAGTACTTC; CDR3 protein: CASSLGAAALYEQYF